The TCR beta chain under discussion was sequenced for a study of T cells in Graves' hyperthyroidism and ophthalmopathy (dated by TCRdb to the late 2010s). Describing the broader study: A discovery cohort of around 98 patients, 43 with Graves' ophthalmopathy and about 58 with stable Graves' hyperthyroidism, was used to find distinguishing TCR V-J signatures. Prospective prediction of ophthalmopathy was tested in an independent validation cohort consisting of 18 to 20 hyperthyroidism patients and approximately 16 patients who later progressed to ophthalmopathy. The approximately 100 discovery patients were randomly split 7:3 into training and test sets. In six Graves' hyperthyroidism patients, the study also compared T-cell repertoires from thyroid tissue with T-cell repertoires from blood. Following sampling, methimazole starting at 30 mg daily was given to hyperthyroidism patients, and high-dose intravenous methylprednisolone was given to ophthalmopathy patients. TCR Vbeta CDR3 sequencing of 140 or so peripheral blood samples (fewer than 45 ophthalmopathy, 75 or so hyperthyroidism and some 17 progressor patients) is reported in the paper.

The TCR beta CDR3 regions were amplified from RNA transcripts. The TCR CDR3 was subjected to a first round of RT-PCR using the HTBI primer set and the Qiagen OneStep RT-PCR kit. Libraries were constructed in a second round of multiplex PCR, after which size selection and purification were carried out. The libraries were sequenced on an Illumina HiSeq2000 using paired-end 100 bp reads. Turning to the authors' computational methods: SOAPnuke was used to process the raw data, with reads discarded if the reads contained adapters or uncalled bases, had a mean Phred below 15, or lacked an exact constant-primer or identifier match. COPE v1.2.5 was used to merge the high-quality paired reads, and each unique nucleotide sequence was defined as a clonotype. Clonotypes were aligned to IMGT TRBV, TRBD and TRBJ reference segments using MiTCR v1.1. Only V-J combinations with frequency above 0.0001, covering roughly 99% of repertoires, were analysed. A TCS score was defined as the ratio of F50 (clonal expansion) to E x V (chaos), with BLOSUM62-based TCRdist applied between CDR3 peptides within each V-J. Welch's t-statistics and random forest reduced approximately 520 V-J features to 13, which were used in a naive Bayes classifier (R e1071). The similarity between thyroid and blood repertoires was quantified using the Morisita-Horn index. The public reads were run again by TCRdb, first through fastp at Q25 and then through MiXCR, and only productive beta chains were kept. Rows merge per CDR3 protein into single entries with the most common DNA and genes. The V and J calls were determined by TCRdb, not by the authors. In all, the sample holds 550,000 to 700,000 distinct CDR3 sequences, and roughly 46% of those were seen once. In total, the top ten clones hold over 15% of the sample.

Exclusion was applied to patients with uncontrolled infections, other autoimmune diseases, pregnancy or lactation. Diagnoses were based on clinical symptoms, serum thyroxine and TRAb, thyroid ultrasound and orbital computed tomography. Total RNA was extracted using Trizol reagent, and RNA quality was assessed on an Agilent 2100 Bioanalyzer. This clonotype showed up many times. The specificity of this receptor is unknown. Per-base quality was not reported, and no clone a single base away is much larger than it. Overall results and qualifications from the work: Sample size was not statistically predetermined, and investigators were not blinded to group allocation. A 13 V-J signature model separated ophthalmopathy from stable hyperthyroidism, with nearly 90% sensitivity and 81% to 82% specificity in cross-validation and 80%/75% in testing. Blood samples also contained most of the expanded thyroid clonotypes (frequency above 0.001), which suggests that blood repertoires may reflect thyroid immune responses. In validation, progression to ophthalmopathy was predicted by the model with 70.59% sensitivity and around 75% specificity, a median of about 6 months before onset.

CDR1 and CDR2 (MNHNY, SVGAGI) derive from the germline V gene (reference sequence). V lost 7 bases and J lost 1 base; the stretch between them is 17 bases long. The CDR3, cysteine through phenylalanine, is 16 amino acids long. The kept DNA is CDR3 alone, 48 bases in frame from the first base. This TCR came from an adult woman with Graves' disease, either hyperthyroidism or ophthalmopathy (not recorded which). The sample comprised peripheral blood or thyroid tissue (not recorded which). The rearrangement joined TRBV6-6 to TRBJ1-5; no confident D gene assignment can be made. The CDR3 region reads CASNTPLQKSNQPQHF. The base sequence is TGTGCCAGCAACACACCGTTACAGAAAAGCAATCAGCCCCAGCATTTT.